This T cell receptor (beta chain) appears in the sequencing data of a study of shared clonotypes between healthy human individuals. The overall study: The plates for each donor numbered three CD4 naive, three CD4 memory, two CD8 naive and one CD8 memory.

General study findings and limits: Of the naive CD4 clonotypes, roughly 5.5% were shared across a few donors.

The V gene's germline CDR1 is SNHLY and CDR2 FYNNEI. The V and J ends lost 1 base and 2 bases respectively, with 13 bases between them. The CDR3 is 16 amino acids. Note on this clone: Its target is not known.

In the authors' methods: ImmunoSEQ junction-only sequences lacked quality scores, so their filtering differed. Here immunoSEQ multiplex PCR was the method, and the copy in TCRdb shows in-frame clones only, minus some. That table supplies the V and J calls and clone size; D and trimming were determined from the DNA. The sample yields some 900,000 clones, approximately 76% seen once. Input material: memory CD4+ T cells sorted from blood. Indicated subset: CD45RA-negative fraction. This TCR came from a man aged 18 to 35 in good health. This chain uses TRBV2 with TRBJ2-3; D unresolved. Written as DNA, the CDR3 is TGTGCCAGCAGTGAAGTCGCGGTCGGGTCCACAGATACGCAGTATTTT. Its protein is CASSEVAVGSTDTQYF.